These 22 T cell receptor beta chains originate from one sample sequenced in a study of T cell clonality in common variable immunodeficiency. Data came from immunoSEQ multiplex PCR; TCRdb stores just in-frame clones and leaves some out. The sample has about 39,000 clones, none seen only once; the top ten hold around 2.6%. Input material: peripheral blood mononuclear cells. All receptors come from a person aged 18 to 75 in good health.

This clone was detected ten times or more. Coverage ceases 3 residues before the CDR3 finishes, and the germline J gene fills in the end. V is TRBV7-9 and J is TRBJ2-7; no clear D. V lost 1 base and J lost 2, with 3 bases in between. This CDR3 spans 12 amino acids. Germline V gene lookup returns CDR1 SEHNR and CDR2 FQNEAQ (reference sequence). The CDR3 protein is CASSLGTYEQYF. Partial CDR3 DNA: TGTGCCAGCAGCTTAGGTACCTACGAG.

The CDR3: CASSEGQARSYEQYF. Partial CDR3 DNA: TGTGCCAGCAGTGAAGGACAGGCCCGCTCCTACGAG. The rearrangement links TRBV2 to TRBJ2-7, with a possible D match to TRBD1 (6 bases). The missing CDR3 end, 3 residues past where the read stops, is filled in from the germline J gene. V gave up 1 base and J gave up 0 bases, with 10 bases separating them. The CDR3 runs to 15 residues. Per germline, CDR1 SNHLY and CDR2 FYNNEI.

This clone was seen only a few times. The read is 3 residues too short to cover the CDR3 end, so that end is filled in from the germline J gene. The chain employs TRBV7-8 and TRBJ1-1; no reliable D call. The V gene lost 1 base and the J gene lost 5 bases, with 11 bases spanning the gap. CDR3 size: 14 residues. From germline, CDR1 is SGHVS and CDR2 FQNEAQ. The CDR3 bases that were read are TGTGCCAGCAGCTTAGGCAGTGCCGGGACTGAA. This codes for CASSLGSAGTE. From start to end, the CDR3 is CASSLGSAGTEAFF.

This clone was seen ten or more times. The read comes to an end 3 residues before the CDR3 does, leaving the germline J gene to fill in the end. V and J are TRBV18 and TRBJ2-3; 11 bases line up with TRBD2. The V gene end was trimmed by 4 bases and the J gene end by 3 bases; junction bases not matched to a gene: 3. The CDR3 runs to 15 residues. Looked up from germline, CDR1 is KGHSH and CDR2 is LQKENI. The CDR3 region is CASSRLAGSTDTQYF. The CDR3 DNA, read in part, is TGTGCCAGCTCACGACTAGCGGGATCGACAGATACG. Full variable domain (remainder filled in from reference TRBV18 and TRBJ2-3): NAGVMQNPRHLVRRRGQEARLRCSPMKGHSHVYWYRQLPEEGLKFMVYLQKENIIDESGMPKERFSAEFPKEGPSILRIQQVVRGDSAAYFCASSRLAGSTDTQYFGPGTRLTVL.

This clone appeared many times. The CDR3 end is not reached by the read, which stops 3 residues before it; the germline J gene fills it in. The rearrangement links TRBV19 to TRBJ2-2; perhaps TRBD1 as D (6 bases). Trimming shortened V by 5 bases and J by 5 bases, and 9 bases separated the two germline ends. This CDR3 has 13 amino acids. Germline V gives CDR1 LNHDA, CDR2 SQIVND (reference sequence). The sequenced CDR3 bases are TGTGCCAGTAGTCCGACAGGTACCGGGGAG. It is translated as CASSPTGTGE. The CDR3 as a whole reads CASSPTGTGELFF.

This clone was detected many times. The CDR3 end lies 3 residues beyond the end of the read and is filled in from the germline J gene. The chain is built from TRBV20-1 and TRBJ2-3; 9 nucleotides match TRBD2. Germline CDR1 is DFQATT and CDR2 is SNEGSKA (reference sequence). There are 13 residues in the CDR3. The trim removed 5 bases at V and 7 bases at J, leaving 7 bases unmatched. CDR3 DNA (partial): TGCAGTGCTGGGGCTAGCGGGAAAAATACG. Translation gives CSAGASGKNT. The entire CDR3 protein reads CSAGASGKNTQYF.

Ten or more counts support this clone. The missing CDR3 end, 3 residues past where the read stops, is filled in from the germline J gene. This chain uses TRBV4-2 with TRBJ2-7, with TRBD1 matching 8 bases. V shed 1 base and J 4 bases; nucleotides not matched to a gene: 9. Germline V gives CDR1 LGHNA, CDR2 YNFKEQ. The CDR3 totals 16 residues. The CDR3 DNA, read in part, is TGTGCCAGCAGCCAAGGTGGCGGACAGGGTAGTTACGAG. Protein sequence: CASSQGGGQGSYE. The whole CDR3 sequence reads CASSQGGGQGSYEQYF.

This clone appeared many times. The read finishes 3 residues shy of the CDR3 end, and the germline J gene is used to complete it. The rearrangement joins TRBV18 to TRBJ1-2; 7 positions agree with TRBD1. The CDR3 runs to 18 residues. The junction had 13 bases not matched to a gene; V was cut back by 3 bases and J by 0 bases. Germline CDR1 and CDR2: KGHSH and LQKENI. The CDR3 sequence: CASSPRGGGHSTNYGYTF. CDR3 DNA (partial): TGTGCCAGCTCACCCCGGGGAGGGGGCCACTCCACTAACTATGGC. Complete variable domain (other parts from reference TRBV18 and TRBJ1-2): NAGVMQNPRHLVRRRGQEARLRCSPMKGHSHVYWYRQLPEEGLKFMVYLQKENIIDESGMPKERFSAEFPKEGPSILRIQQVVRGDSAAYFCASSPRGGGHSTNYGYTFGSGTRLTVV.

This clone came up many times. The CDR3 DNA, read in part, is TGTGCCAGTAGTGCACTAGCGGGAACATACAATGAG. Encoded protein: CASSALAGTYNE. The complete CDR3 reads CASSALAGTYNEQFF. The V gene is TRBV19, the J gene TRBJ2-1, with TRBD2 identical over 10 bases. The CDR3 end falls 3 residues outside the read, so it is completed with the germline J gene. V was clipped by 5 bases and J by 4 bases; unmatched bases: 5. The CDR3 consists of 15 residues. CDR1 and CDR2 from the germline V gene are LNHDA and SQIVND (reference sequence).

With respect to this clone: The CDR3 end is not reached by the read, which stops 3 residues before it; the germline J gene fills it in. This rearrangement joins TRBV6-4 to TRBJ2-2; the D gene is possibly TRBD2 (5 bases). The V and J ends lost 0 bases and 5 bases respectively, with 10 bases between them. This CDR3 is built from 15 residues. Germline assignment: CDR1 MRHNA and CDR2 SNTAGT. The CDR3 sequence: CASSDSGPGTGELFF. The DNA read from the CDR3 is TGTGCCAGCAGTGACTCGGGTCCGGGGACCGGGGAG.

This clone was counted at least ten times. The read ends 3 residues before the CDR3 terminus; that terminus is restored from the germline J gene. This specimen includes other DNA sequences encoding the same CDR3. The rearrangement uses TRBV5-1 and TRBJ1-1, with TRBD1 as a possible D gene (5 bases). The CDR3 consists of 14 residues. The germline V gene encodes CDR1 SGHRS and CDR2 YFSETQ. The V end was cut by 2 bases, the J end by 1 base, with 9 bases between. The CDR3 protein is CASSLSGGNTEAFF. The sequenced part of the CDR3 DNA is TGCGCCAGCAGCTTAAGCGGGGGGAACACTGAA.

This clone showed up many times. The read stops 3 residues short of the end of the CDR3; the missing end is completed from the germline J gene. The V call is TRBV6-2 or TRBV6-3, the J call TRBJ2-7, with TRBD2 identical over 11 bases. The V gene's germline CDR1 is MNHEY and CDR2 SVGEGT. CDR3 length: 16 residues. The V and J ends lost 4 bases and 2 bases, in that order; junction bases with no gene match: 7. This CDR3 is CASSSSRLAGPYEQYF. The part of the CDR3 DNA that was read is TGTGCCAGCAGTTCCTCGAGACTAGCGGGACCCTACGAG.

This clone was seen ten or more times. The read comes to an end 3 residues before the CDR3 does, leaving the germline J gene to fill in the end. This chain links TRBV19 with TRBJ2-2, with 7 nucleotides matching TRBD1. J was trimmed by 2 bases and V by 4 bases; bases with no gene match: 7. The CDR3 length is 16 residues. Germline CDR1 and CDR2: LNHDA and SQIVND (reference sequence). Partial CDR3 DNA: TGTGCCAGTAGTACCCTGACAGGGTTAAACACCGGGGAG. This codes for CASSTLTGLNTGE. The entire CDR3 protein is CASSTLTGLNTGELFF.

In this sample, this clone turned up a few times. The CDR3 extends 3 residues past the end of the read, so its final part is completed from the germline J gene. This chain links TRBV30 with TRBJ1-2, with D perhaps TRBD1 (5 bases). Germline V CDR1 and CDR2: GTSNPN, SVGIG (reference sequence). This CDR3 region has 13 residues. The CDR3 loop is CAWSVLRAYDYTF. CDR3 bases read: TGTGCCTGGAGTGTCCTCAGGGCCTACGAC.

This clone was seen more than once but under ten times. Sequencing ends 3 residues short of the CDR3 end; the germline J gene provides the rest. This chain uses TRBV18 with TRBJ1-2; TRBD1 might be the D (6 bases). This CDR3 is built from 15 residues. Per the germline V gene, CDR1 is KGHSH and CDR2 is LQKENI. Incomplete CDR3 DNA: TGTGCCAGCTCACCACCTACGGGACAAGCCTACGAC. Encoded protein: CASSPPTGQAYD. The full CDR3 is CASSPPTGQAYDYTF.

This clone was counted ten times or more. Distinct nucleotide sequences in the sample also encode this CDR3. The CDR3 bases that were read are TGTGCCAACAGGGACAGGAACACAGATACG. Translation: CANRDRNTDT. The entire CDR3 reads CANRDRNTDTQYF. This chain links TRBV28 with TRBJ2-3; 8 bases fit TRBD1. The CDR3 is cut off 3 residues early in the read; its end comes from the germline J gene. The germline gives CDR1 MDHEN, CDR2 SYDVKM. This CDR3 contains 13 residues. Trimming at V came to 10 bases and at J to 2 bases, leaving 5 bases not matched to a gene. Drawing the rest from reference TRBV28 and TRBJ2-3, the complete variable domain is DVKVTQSSRYLVKRTGEKVFLECVQDMDHENMFWYRQDPGLGLRLIYFSYDVKMKEKGDIPEGYSVSREKKERFSLILESASTNQTSMYLCANRDRNTDTQYFGPGTRLTVL.

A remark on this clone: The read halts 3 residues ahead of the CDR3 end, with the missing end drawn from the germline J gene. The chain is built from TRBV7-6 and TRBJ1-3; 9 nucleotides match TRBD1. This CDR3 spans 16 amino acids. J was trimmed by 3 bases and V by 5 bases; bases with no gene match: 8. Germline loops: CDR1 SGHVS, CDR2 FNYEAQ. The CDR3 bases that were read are TGTGCCAGCAGCCTATCTACAGGGGGCGATGGAAACACC. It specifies CASSLSTGGDGNT. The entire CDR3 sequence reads CASSLSTGGDGNTIYF.

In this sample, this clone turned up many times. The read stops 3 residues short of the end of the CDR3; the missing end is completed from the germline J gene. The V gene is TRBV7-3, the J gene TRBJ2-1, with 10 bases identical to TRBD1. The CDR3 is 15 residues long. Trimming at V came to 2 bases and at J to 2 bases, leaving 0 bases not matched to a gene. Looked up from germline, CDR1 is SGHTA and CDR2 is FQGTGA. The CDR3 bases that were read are TGTGCCAGCAGCTTAGACAGGGGGCCCTACAATGAG. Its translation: CASSLDRGPYNE. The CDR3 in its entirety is CASSLDRGPYNEQFF.

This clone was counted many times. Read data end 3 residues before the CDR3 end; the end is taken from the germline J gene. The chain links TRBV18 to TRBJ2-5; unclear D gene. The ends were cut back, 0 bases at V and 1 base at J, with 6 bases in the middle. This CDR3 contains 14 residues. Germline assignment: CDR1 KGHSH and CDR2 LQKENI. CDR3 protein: CASSPPAGQETQYF. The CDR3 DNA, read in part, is TGTGCCAGCTCACCACCGGCAGGCCAAGAGACC.

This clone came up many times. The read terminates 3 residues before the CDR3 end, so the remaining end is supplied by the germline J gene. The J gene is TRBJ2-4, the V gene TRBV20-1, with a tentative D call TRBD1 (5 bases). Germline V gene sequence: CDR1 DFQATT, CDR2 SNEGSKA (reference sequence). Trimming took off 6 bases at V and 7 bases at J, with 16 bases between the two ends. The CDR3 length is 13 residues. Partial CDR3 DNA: TGCAGTGCAACATTCACAGGTGTCAACATT. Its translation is CSATFTGVNI. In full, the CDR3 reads CSATFTGVNIQYF.

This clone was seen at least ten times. The CDR3: CASSIPFRRGWNYGYTF. The DNA read from the CDR3 is TGTGCCAGTAGTATACCCTTCCGAAGGGGCTGGAACTATGGC. The genes are TRBV19 and TRBJ1-2; possible D gene TRBD1, 5 bases. The CDR3 goes on 3 residues after the read ends, and that part is filled in from the germline J gene. Germline values: CDR1 LNHDA, CDR2 SQIVND (reference sequence). V was pared by 2 bases and J by 2 bases, with 18 bases between. This CDR3 region has 17 residues.

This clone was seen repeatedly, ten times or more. Incomplete CDR3 DNA: TGTGCCATCAGTCCGACAGGGGCTAACTATGGC. Protein sequence: CAISPTGANYG. The whole CDR3 region reads CAISPTGANYGYTF. The V and J genes are TRBV10-3 and TRBJ1-2; 8 positions agree with TRBD1. The read comes to an end 3 residues before the CDR3 does, leaving the germline J gene to fill in the end. V lost 5 bases and J lost 0; bases outside the gene matches: 2. The CDR3 is 14 amino acids. Germline V CDR1 and CDR2: ENHRY, SYGVKD.